This TCR beta chain originates from a study of CD4 T cells in relation to SARS-CoV-2 and coronaviruses. Study-wide points: Samples before the pandemic and after infection were not matched within any donor.

With regard to this clone: Its specificity is not known.

Before the COVID-19 pandemic, during about 2011-2018, CD4+ T cells were taken from unexposed donors. This CDR3 has 13 amino acids. Germline assignment: CDR1 MDHEN and CDR2 SYDVKM. Trimming at V came to 7 bases and at J to 4 bases, leaving 5 bases not matched to a gene. TCRdb's table, derived via immunoSEQ multiplex PCR, lists solely in-frame clones and lacks some. This table has approximately 70,000 clones, over 85% appearing once. The TCR comes from a human donor in good health. Sequenced input: naive CD4+ T cells from PBMCs. Specified subset: naive CD4+ T cells isolated by negative enrichment. The gene calls are TRBV28 and TRBJ2-7, with 9 nucleotides matching TRBD2. The CDR3 DNA sequence: TGTGCCAGCAATGAGACTAGCGGATACGAGCAGTACTTC. Protein product: CASNETSGYEQYF.